This TCR beta chain stems from a study of T cell responses to AZD1222 COVID-19 vaccine. General study results and limits: Breadth and depth of Spike-specific TCRs rose after two AZD1222 doses. It was only after the peak T cell response that any repertoires were sampled.

Concerning this clone itself: Its matching antigen is unknown.

The CDR3 covers 16 residues. Trimming took 5 bases from V and 7 from J, leaving 24 bases between them. Germline V CDR1 and CDR2: LGHNA, YNFKEQ. Sequenced by immunoSEQ multiplex PCR; TCRdb stores in-frame clones only, minus some. Among roughly 100,000 clones listed, over 85% were seen once. The clonotype was recovered from an adult in good health. The V call is TRBV4-2, the J call TRBJ2-7, with D perhaps matching TRBD2 (7 bases). Sequencing was performed on peripheral blood, taken on day 0 of AZD1222 vaccination. CDR3 loop: CASSAGGGARLDEQYF. The CDR3 nucleotides read TGTGCCAGCAGCGCCGGAGGGGGGGCGCGTTTGGATGAGCAGTACTTC.